One and the same sample provided the 27 T cell receptor beta chains below, sequenced in a study of Ad26.COV2.S vaccination and SARS-CoV-2 variants. The treatment: over 15 received Ad26.COV2.S at low or high dose, single or two shots; about five received placebo; per-sample allocation not given. Samples analyzed were those drawn on day 63 after the first vaccine or placebo injection. TCRdb's table, derived via immunoSEQ multiplex PCR, lists solely in-frame clones and lacks some. The sample records some 300,000 clones, around four fifths being singletons. Sequenced here: peripheral blood, sampled in a trial of Ad26.COV2.S vaccine versus placebo. The receptor source for this set is a person between 18 and 59 years old who received the Ad26.COV2.S COVID-19 vaccine or a placebo.

The V gene is TRBV7-3, the J gene TRBJ2-2, with D unresolved. The V end was cut by 1 base, the J end by 6 bases, with 9 bases between. The CDR3 extends over 14 amino acids. CDR1 SGHTA and CDR2 FQGTGA come from the germline V gene. DNA for the CDR3: TGTGCCAGCAGCTTAAGGCGGTCTTCCGGGGAGCTGTTTTTT. This gives the protein CASSLRRSSGELFF. Supplemented by reference TRBV7-3 and TRBJ2-2, the full variable domain reads GAGVSQTPSNKVTEKGKYVELRCDPISGHTALYWYRQSLGQGPEFLIYFQGTGAADDSGLPNDRFFAVRPEGSVSTLKIQRTERGDSAVYLCASSLRRSSGELFFGEGSRLTVL.

V gene TRBV19 combines with J gene TRBJ1-4, with D maybe TRBD1 (6 bases). The CDR3 length is 16 residues. Germline CDR1 LNHDA, CDR2 SQIVND (reference sequence). The germline V and J ends were trimmed by 5 bases and 3 bases, with 16 bases remaining between them. The DNA for the CDR3 is TGTGCCAGTAGTCGGGTCAGGGGATTTTCTAATGAAAAACTGTTTTTT. Translation: CASSRVRGFSNEKLFF.

This sequence joins TRBV7-9 and TRBJ1-3; D unresolved. Trimming cost V 4 bases and J 3 bases, with 13 bases left between them. CDR3 size: 15 residues. Germline V gives CDR1 SEHNR, CDR2 FQNEAQ (reference sequence). The CDR3 loop reads CASSSNPGVGNTIYF. The CDR3 nucleotides read TGTGCCAGCAGCTCGAACCCGGGTGTTGGAAACACCATATATTTT.

V gene TRBV6-5 combines with J gene TRBJ2-1; TRBD2 agrees at 8 bases. Germline lookup yields CDR1 MNHEY and CDR2 SVGAGI. CDR3 size: 11 residues. The CDR3 here is CASGGYNEQFF. In DNA form, the CDR3 reads TGTGCGAGCGGGGGCTACAATGAGCAGTTCTTC.

This chain links TRBV27 with TRBJ2-7; no clear D. The CDR3 runs to 14 residues. Germline V gene sequence: CDR1 MNHEY, CDR2 SMNVEV (reference sequence). The ends were cut back, 0 bases at V and 4 bases at J, with 10 bases in the middle. CDR3 in DNA: TGTGCCAGCAGTTTATCGATGGTAGGGTACGAGCAGTACTTC. Protein product: CASSLSMVGYEQYF.

The sample holds a few counts of this clone. The CDR3 DNA reads TGTGCCAGCACCATCGACAGGGGCGAGACCCAGTACTTC. As protein: CASTIDRGETQYF. The chain has TRBV28 and TRBJ2-5, with TRBD1 matching 8 bases. V shed 7 bases, J shed 5 bases, and the junction held 6 bases outside the gene matches. Germline-derived CDR1 and CDR2 are MDHEN and SYDVKM. The CDR3 is made up of 13 amino acids.

The gene calls are TRBV7-8 and TRBJ2-2; 7 bases map to TRBD2. The CDR3 loop spans 14 amino acids. V lost 8 bases to trimming and J lost 2 bases; unmatched junction nucleotides: 5. The germline gives CDR1 SGHVS, CDR2 FQNEAQ. The CDR3 protein is CASSRDYNTGELFF. In DNA form, the CDR3 reads TGTGCCAGCTCAAGGGACTATAACACCGGGGAGCTGTTTTTT.

The V gene is TRBV28, the J gene TRBJ2-7; 7 bases are shared with TRBD2. Germline V gene sequence: CDR1 MDHEN, CDR2 SYDVKM. The J segment lost 3 bases and the V segment lost 2 bases, leaving 7 bases of the junction unmatched. The CDR3 covers 15 residues. The DNA of the CDR3 is TGTGCCAGCAGTTTAGTCGGGGGGACCTTCTACGAGCAGTACTTC. The encoded protein is CASSLVGGTFYEQYF. Full variable domain (outside the CDR3, taken from reference TRBV28 and TRBJ2-7): DVKVTQSSRYLVKRTGEKVFLECVQDMDHENMFWYRQDPGLGLRLIYFSYDVKMKEKGDIPEGYSVSREKKERFSLILESASTNQTSMYLCASSLVGGTFYEQYFGPGTRLTVT.

The chain links TRBV6-7 to TRBJ2-6; D is uncertain. TRBV6-7 is an ORF; its function is uncertain. The CDR3 contains 15 residues. Trimming removed 3 bases from V and 4 bases from J, with 10 bases in between. CDR3 sequence (DNA): TGTGCCAGCAGTTATCATCGGTCGGGGGCCAACGTCCTGACTTTC. This gives the protein CASSYHRSGANVLTF.

The chain has TRBV5-4 and TRBJ1-5; D not certain. This CDR3 spans 15 amino acids. Per germline, CDR1 SGHNT and CDR2 YYREEE (reference sequence). V shed 4 bases and J shed 1 base, with 12 bases lying between them. For the CDR3, the DNA is TGTGCCAGCAGCCTGGACGGAGGAAGCAATCAGCCCCAGCATTTT. It is translated as CASSLDGGSNQPQHF. The full variable domain, its missing parts supplied by reference TRBV5-4 and TRBJ1-5, is ETGVTQSPTHLIKTRGQQVTLRCSSQSGHNTVSWYQQALGQGPQFIFQYYREEENGRGNFPPRFSGLQFPNYSSELNVNALELDDSALYLCASSLDGGSNQPQHFGDGTRLSIL.

The chain is built from TRBV19 and TRBJ2-5; 14 nucleotides line up with TRBD2. The CDR3 spans 16 residues. V was clipped by 4 bases and J by 5 bases; unmatched bases: 6. The V gene's germline CDR1 is LNHDA and CDR2 SQIVND (reference sequence). The CDR3 loop reads CASSTRLAGGRETQYF. The CDR3 DNA sequence: TGTGCCAGTAGTACTCGACTAGCGGGGGGGCGGGAGACCCAGTACTTC.

The genes are TRBV5-1 and TRBJ2-7; 10 nucleotides align to TRBD2. The germline V gene encodes CDR1 SGHRS and CDR2 YFSETQ. This CDR3 is built from 15 residues. The V segment lost 4 bases and the J segment 2 bases; nucleotides outside the gene matches: 6. CDR3 coding DNA: TGCGCCAGCAGCCCTGGACTAGCGGTTACCTACGAGCAGTACTTC. Translation: CASSPGLAVTYEQYF.

This clone was seen only once. This chain joins TRBV4-1 and TRBJ2-1; 13 bases map to TRBD2. CDR1 is MGHRA and CDR2 is YSYEKL in the germline V gene. V gave up 1 base and J gave up 8 bases; unmatched junction bases: 11. The CDR3 loop spans 18 amino acids. The CDR3 region has the DNA TGCGCCAGCAGCCAAGTACCGTTAACTAGCGGGGGGGCCCATGAGCAGTTCTTC. It specifies CASSQVPLTSGGAHEQFF.

This clone has more than one count but fewer than ten. The J gene is TRBJ2-3, the V gene TRBV5-1, with TRBD2 matching 10 bases. With V trimmed by 4 bases and J by 3 bases, 11 bases remained unmatched. The CDR3 sequence is 17 residues long. Germline lookup yields CDR1 SGHRS and CDR2 YFSETQ. The CDR3 is CASSGTSEGVETDTQYF. In DNA form, the CDR3 reads TGCGCCAGCAGCGGGACTAGCGAAGGGGTTGAGACAGATACGCAGTATTTT.

The chain carries TRBV6-5 and TRBJ1-1, with a possible D match to TRBD1 (5 bases). CDR3 length: 15 residues. Germline CDR1 reads MNHEY; CDR2 reads SVGAGI. V dropped 4 bases and J dropped 2 bases, with 14 bases sitting between them. CDR3 amino acids: CASSSTGASNTEAFF. For the CDR3, the DNA is TGTGCCAGCAGTTCAACCGGGGCGTCAAACACTGAAGCTTTCTTT.

This chain links TRBV6-5 with TRBJ2-5; TRBD2 is a possible D gene (7 bases). CDR1 is MNHEY and CDR2 is SVGAGI in the germline V gene. V dropped 7 bases and J dropped 4 bases, with 13 bases sitting between them. CDR3 size: 13 residues. For the CDR3, the DNA is TGTGCCAGCACGAGGGGGGGCACAGAGACCCAGTACTTC. Protein sequence: CASTRGGTETQYF.

The CDR3 sequence: CASSLGQITDTQYF. The CDR3 DNA sequence: TGCGCCAGCAGCTTGGGACAGATCACAGATACGCAGTATTTT. The genes are TRBV5-1 and TRBJ2-3, with D possibly TRBD1 on 5 matching bases. This CDR3 spans 14 amino acids. V lost 0 bases to trimming and J lost 2 bases, with 7 bases between them. The germline gives CDR1 SGHRS, CDR2 YFSETQ.

The chain combines TRBV7-9 with TRBJ2-6, with D tentatively TRBD1 (6 bases). The CDR3 totals 19 residues. Trimming removed 7 bases at V and 2 bases at J, with 24 bases between. The V gene's germline CDR1 is SEHNR and CDR2 FQNEAQ (reference sequence). In DNA form, the CDR3 reads TGTGCCAGCACCTTTAAGAATCACAGGGTTGGGACTGGGGCCAACGTCCTGACTTTC. It specifies CASTFKNHRVGTGANVLTF. Variable domain in full (rest from reference TRBV7-9 and TRBJ2-6): DTGVSQNPRHKITKRGQNVTFRCDPISEHNRLYWYRQTLGQGPEFLTYFQNEAQLEKSRLLSDRFSAERPKGSFSTLEIQRTEQGDSAMYLCASTFKNHRVGTGANVLTFGAGSRLTVL.

In DNA form, the CDR3 reads TGTGCCACCAGTGTGAGAGGGGATCAGCCCCAGCATTTT. Residues: CATSVRGDQPQHF. The chain employs TRBV24-1 and TRBJ1-5; tentative D call: TRBD1 (5 bases). From germline, CDR1 is KGHDR and CDR2 SFDVKD. Trimming stripped 5 bases from V and 5 bases from J, with 9 bases between. CDR3 length equals 13 residues.

The sample holds one count of this clone. The chain recombines TRBV12-3 or TRBV12-4 with TRBJ1-3; D gene ambiguous. Trimming left V 4 bases short and J 7 bases short, with 5 bases between. The CDR3 covers 11 residues. The CDR3 loop is CASSYGNTIYF. The CDR3 coding sequence is TGTGCCAGCAGTTACGGCAACACCATATATTTT.

This sequence joins TRBV9 and TRBJ1-6; D uncertain. The CDR3 extends over 16 amino acids. With 3 bases removed from V and 5 bases from J, the gap between germline ends came to 15 bases. The V gene's germline CDR1 is SGDLS and CDR2 YYNGEE. CDR3 in DNA: TGTGCCAGCAGCGAGACCCCCCGGGCCAATAATTCACCCCTCCACTTT. Protein sequence: CASSETPRANNSPLHF.

In this sample, this clone turned up a few times. The J gene is TRBJ2-7, the V gene TRBV19; 8 bases fit TRBD2. Germline-derived CDR1 and CDR2 are LNHDA and SQIVND (reference sequence). This CDR3 spans 15 amino acids. Losses at the gene ends were 5 bases for V and 7 bases for J; bases not matched to a gene: 13. The CDR3: CASSARLAPSGEQYF. In DNA form, the CDR3 reads TGTGCCAGTAGTGCCCGACTAGCGCCCTCGGGGGAGCAGTACTTC.

The chain is built from TRBV19 and TRBJ1-4; TRBD1 matches 7 bases. This CDR3 has 15 residues. Germline V gene data show CDR1 as LNHDA and CDR2 as SQIVND (reference sequence). The V and J ends lost 5 bases and 5 bases, in that order; junction bases with no gene match: 8. The CDR3 nucleotides read TGTGCCAGTAGTCTCTCGGGACAGCCGAATGAAAAACTGTTTTTT. As protein: CASSLSGQPNEKLFF.

This clone was seen once. The genes are TRBV6-5 and TRBJ1-2; D unclear. Germline values: CDR1 MNHEY, CDR2 SVGAGI. The V end lost 7 bases, the J end lost 0 bases, and 9 bases lay between the germline ends. The CDR3 runs 13 residues. CDR3 sequence reads: CASKIVANYGYTF. The CDR3 DNA reads TGTGCCAGCAAGATAGTCGCTAACTATGGCTACACCTTC.

The rearrangement joins TRBV7-2 to TRBJ2-4, with 10 positions matching TRBD1. The CDR3 contains 15 residues. Germline V gene data show CDR1 as SGHTA and CDR2 as FQGNSA. Unmatched junction bases numbered 7, after V lost 5 bases and J lost 6 bases. The CDR3 region has the DNA TGTGCCAGCAGCCCCCGGACAGGGGGGTTAAACATTCAGTACTTC. It encodes CASSPRTGGLNIQYF.

This sequence joins TRBV2 and TRBJ2-7, with 12 bases fitting TRBD1. This CDR3 contains 16 residues. The germline V gene has CDR1 SNHLY and CDR2 FYNNEI. The trim removed 5 bases at V and 7 bases at J, leaving 12 bases unmatched. The CDR3 sequence: CASSTPGTGGAGEQYF. The CDR3 region has the DNA TGTGCCAGCAGTACCCCCGGGACAGGGGGCGCGGGAGAGCAGTACTTC.

This clone was detected only once. The chain employs TRBV5-1 and TRBJ2-7; 11 bases map to TRBD1. Looked up from germline, CDR1 is SGHRS and CDR2 is YFSETQ. V gave up 5 bases and J gave up 6 bases; unmatched junction bases: 10. This CDR3 region has 15 residues. The CDR3 region is CASRPTGTGGTEQYF. CDR3 in DNA: TGCGCCAGCAGGCCGACCGGGACAGGGGGTACCGAGCAGTACTTC.